This TCR beta chain came from a study of beta chain features in type 1 diabetes. The isolated RNA, all of it, was reverse transcribed, so expressed TCRB transcripts were what got sequenced. Sequencing used immunoSEQ multiplex PCR; TCRdb keeps in-frame clones, though not all of them. There are about 160,000 clones in the sample; 6.5% to 9.5% occur only once, and roughly 1% lies in the top ten. Only one count was recorded for this clone. Its antigen is not known. A single heparinised blood sample, averaging approximately 100 mL, was obtained per donor. Findings and caveats of the study: In every one of the four CD4+ subsets, TCRB CDR3s were moderately but significantly shorter in Type 1 diabetes patients.

The TCR comes from a woman between 40 and 50 years old with type 1 diabetes. Sequenced sample: central memory CD4+ T cells from blood.

CDR3 coding DNA: TGCGCCAGCAGCCAAGATTGGAGGACAGGAAATGGGGTCTCCGGAGAGACCCAGTACTTC. This gives the protein CASSQDWRTGNGVSGETQYF. This chain joins TRBV4-1 and TRBJ2-5; 7 nucleotides agree with TRBD1. V dropped 0 bases and J dropped 4; count of bases not matched to a gene: 20. The germline CDR1 and CDR2 sequences are MGHRA and YSYEKL. The CDR3 length is 20 residues.